Below, 10 T cell receptor beta chains from the same sample are listed, as sequenced in a study of shared clonotypes between healthy human individuals. Clones were sequenced by immunoSEQ multiplex PCR, and TCRdb holds only the in-frame ones, with some missing. The top ten hold around 12% of the sample, which has about 560,000 clones, around three quarters seen once. Sequencing input: PBMCs. All receptors come from a woman in her thirties or forties in good health. Some clones in this sample may be carry-over from other donors' samples.

This chain joins TRBV11-2 and TRBJ2-2; the D is unclear. Trimming left V 1 base short and J 7 bases short, with 13 bases between. Germline V gene data show CDR1 as SGHAT and CDR2 as FQNNGV. The CDR3 length is 15 residues. CDR3 residues: CASSLVPASGGELFF. DNA for the CDR3: TGTGCCAGCAGCTTAGTACCCGCTTCCGGCGGGGAGCTGTTTTTT.

This chain connects TRBV27 to TRBJ2-5; a weak D match, TRBD1 (5 bases). V was clipped by 6 bases and J by 1 base, with 15 bases between them. Per germline, CDR1 MNHEY and CDR2 SMNVEV (reference sequence). This CDR3 region has 15 residues. The CDR3: CASRGNRGPQETQYF. The CDR3 DNA follows: TGTGCCAGCAGGGGTAATAGGGGCCCCCAAGAGACCCAGTACTTC.

This clone was observed a single time. V usage is TRBV6-1 and J usage is TRBJ1-1; weak D call: TRBD1 (5 bases). Germline CDR1 is MNHNS and CDR2 is SASEGT. The germline V and J ends were trimmed by 8 bases and 6 bases, with 16 bases remaining between them. This CDR3 is built from 13 residues. CDR3 sequence reads: CASRGRVVPEAFF. CDR3 nucleotide sequence: TGTGCCAGCCGGGGCAGGGTGGTACCTGAAGCTTTCTTT.

The chain joins TRBV5-5 to TRBJ2-7; D call uncertain. This CDR3 has 12 residues. Per germline, CDR1 SGHKS and CDR2 YYEKEE (reference sequence). Trimming took off 2 bases at V and 0 bases at J, with 3 bases between the two ends. CDR3 sequence reads: CASSFLSYEQYF. The CDR3 DNA is TGTGCCAGCAGCTTTCTCTCCTACGAGCAGTACTTC.

On this clone: This likely came from a read error, as a far larger clone is one base away. The J gene is TRBJ2-7, the V gene TRBV9; D perhaps matches TRBD2 (6 bases). V lost 0 bases to trimming and J lost 4 bases, with 17 bases between them. The germline CDR1 and CDR2 sequences are SGDLS and YYNGEE. The CDR3 has 16 residues. The CDR3 sequence is CASSVGSVSSGYEQYF. CDR3 DNA: TGTGCCAGCAGCGTAGGGAGTGTATCGAGCGGGTACGAGCAGTACTTC.

This clone showed up just once. A far larger clone is a single base away, which makes a read error likely. The V gene is TRBV5-4, the J gene TRBJ1-4; TRBD1 matches at 9 bases. CDR1 is SGHNT, CDR2 YYREEE, per germline (reference sequence). The CDR3 is 18 amino acids. The DNA for the CDR3 is TGTGCCAGCAGCGCAGGGACAGGGCATTTTGCAACTAGTGAAAAACTGTTTTTT. This gives the protein CASSAGTGHFATSEKLFF.

This rearrangement joins TRBV28 to TRBJ2-3; D possibly matches TRBD1 or TRBD2 (5 bases each). CDR1 is MDHEN and CDR2 is SYDVKM in the germline V gene. V shed 6 bases and J shed 2 bases, with 24 bases lying between them. CDR3 length: 18 amino acids. CDR3 bases: TGTGCCAGCAGCCTAGGGCTGGGACGGTCATACTCCACAGATACGCAGTATTTT. The encoded protein is CASSLGLGRSYSTDTQYF.

This chain links TRBV4-2 with TRBJ1-4; D is unclear. The CDR3 spans 16 residues. Germline lookup yields CDR1 LGHNA and CDR2 YNFKEQ. V gave up 1 base and J gave up 0 bases, with 9 bases separating them. The CDR3 loop is CASSQATLATNEKLFF. The CDR3 DNA is TGTGCCAGCAGCCAAGCGACACTTGCAACTAATGAAAAACTGTTTTTT.

This clone was observed a few times. Written as DNA, the CDR3 is TGTGCCAGCAGTGTCGTACCCACTAGCGGGAGTATGGCCGGGGAGCTGTTTTTT. It codes for CASSVVPTSGSMAGELFF. The gene calls are TRBV6-1 and TRBJ2-2; 11 bases are shared with TRBD2. CDR3 length equals 18 residues. The V segment lost 4 bases and the J segment 6 bases; nucleotides outside the gene matches: 13. The germline CDR1 and CDR2 sequences are MNHNS and SASEGT.

In this sample, this clone turned up a few times. The chain couples TRBV11-2 to TRBJ1-1; a weak D match, TRBD1 (6 bases). Looked up from germline, CDR1 is SGHAT and CDR2 is FQNNGV. This CDR3 region has 13 residues. V was shortened by 5 bases and J by 6 bases, with 13 bases between the two germline ends. In DNA form, the CDR3 reads TGTGCCAGCAGCGAAGGCCGACAGGCTGAAGCTTTCTTT. Residues: CASSEGRQAEAFF. The variable domain in full, completed from reference TRBV11-2 and TRBJ1-1, reads EAGVAQSPRYKIIEKRQSVAFWCNPISGHATLYWYQQILGQGPKLLIQFQNNGVVDDSQLPKDRFSAERLKGVDSTLKIQPAKLEDSAVYLCASSEGRQAEAFFGQGTRLTVV.